This T cell receptor (beta chain) was obtained from a study of blood T cells in healthy people across ages. Study-level results: Older age coincided with a roughly linear decline in TCR beta diversity per million T cells.

A J-beta primer mix and a sample-barcoded 5' primer were used in a second PCR of roughly 6 to 12 cycles. Samples each returned at least 2.5 million CDR3-containing paired-end reads. TCRdb re-derived calls from the 5' RACE reads in MiXCR, one entry per CDR3 protein. The repertoire consists of some 1.7 million distinct CDR3 sequences, with 25% to 30% occurring once and the leading ten covering 7.7%. With regard to this clonotype: Its antigen is still unknown.

CDR1 is SGDLS and CDR2 is YYNGEE in the germline V gene. The CDR3 is made up of 15 amino acids. V was trimmed by 0 bases and J by 3 bases, leaving 10 bases between them. The chain is built from TRBV9 and TRBJ2-1; perhaps TRBD1 as D (5 bases). The sequenced sample was blood. The source is a woman aged 25 to 39 in good health. CDR3 region: CASSVGPGYYNEQFF. The CDR3 region has the DNA TGTGCCAGCAGCGTAGGTCCAGGGTACTACAATGAGCAGTTCTTC.